This T cell receptor (beta chain) was identified in a study of shared clonotypes between healthy human individuals. General study results and limits: The sharing of about 5% of naive CD4 clonotypes was seen across a handful of donors.

At a deep level, the assay was run. Genomic DNA of every subset was divided equally among multiple immunoSEQ plates. In the original workflow: ImmunoSEQ supplied junction-only sequences lacking quality scores, so filtering was different. The method was immunoSEQ multiplex PCR; TCRdb's version includes in-frame clones alone and lacks a portion of them. The V and J calls and the clone size are those of that table, but D and trimming were determined from the DNA. Of 2 million to 2.5 million clones listed, around 95% are singletons. Comment on this clone: Its antigen is undetermined.

Trimming cost V 4 bases and J 2 bases, with 16 bases left between them. Germline CDR1 SGHTS, CDR2 YDEGEE. The CDR3 runs to 16 residues. The sequence was collected from a man aged 18 to 29 in good health. The material sequenced was naive CD4+ T cells sorted from blood. Subset defined: CD45RA+ positively selected. The chain combines TRBV5-8 with TRBJ2-1; D unresolved. The chain's CDR3 is CASSPEGVAPYNEQFF. DNA for the CDR3: TGTGCCAGCAGCCCCGAAGGAGTAGCTCCCTACAATGAGCAGTTCTTC.